This entry is about one TCR beta chain. The ends were cut back, 4 bases at V and 13 bases at J, with 20 bases in the middle. CDR1 and CDR2 (germline): SEHNR, FQNEAQ (reference sequence). The length of the CDR3 is 15 residues. Seattle cases were enrolled at active infection and followed longitudinally. The sample originates from a study of blood T cell repertoires in COVID-19. Turning to the study itself: Whether acute or convalescent, the COVID-19 samples came from the United States, Italy and Spain. PBMCs, B-cell-depleted T cells, or T cells were the source of the cDNA or gDNA that made up the material.

How the authors handled the data: Amplified reference gene primers provided the basis for estimating nucleated cell counts. Assay: immunoSEQ multiplex PCR; the TCRdb copy retains only in-frame clones and omits some. Clone size and V and J calls were adopted from that table, with D and trimming inferred from the DNA. The sample includes 160,000 or so clones, 93% seen only once; the top ten take under 2%. The sample taken for sequencing was peripheral blood. The rearrangement links TRBV7-9 to TRBJ1-6, with D possibly being TRBD1 (5 bases). This clonotype originated in a woman between 55 and 75 years old with COVID-19, enrolled during active disease. In DNA form, the CDR3 reads TGTGCCAGCAGCTCAGGGATTGGCGACGGGTCGCCCCTCCACTTT. As protein: CASSSGIGDGSPLHF.